A selection of T cell receptor beta chains follows, all from one sample in a study of shared clonotypes between healthy human individuals. Clones were sequenced by immunoSEQ multiplex PCR, and TCRdb holds only the in-frame ones, with some missing. The table includes around 2.5 million clones, roughly 93% detected once. The sample comprised naive CD4+ T cells from PBMCs. All receptors derive from a man in his late teens or twenties in good health. Some clones in this sample may be carry-over from other donors' samples. Each CDR3 is given without its conserved first and last residue.

v_gene: TRBV27; CDR3aa: ASSPYWGYPGSEQY
v_gene: TRBV12-2; CDR3aa: ASRLVPAGYWLETQY
v_gene: TRBV5-1; CDR3aa: ASSRLATTGELF
v_gene: TRBV7-2; CDR3aa: ASSRGTEAF
v_gene: TRBV30; CDR3aa: AWSGTGVSYEQY
v_gene: TRBV7-2; CDR3aa: ASSFRTSGESSYEQY
v_gene: TRBV5-1; CDR3aa: ASSPLAGTTNEKLF
v_gene: TRBV5-1; CDR3aa: ASSSPGRAYNEQF
v_gene: TRBV14; CDR3aa: ASSQDRWALETQY
v_gene: TRBV27; CDR3aa: ASGAWWPTIRLKDTDTQY
v_gene: TRBV5-8; CDR3aa: ASSPAGTSGTYEQY
v_gene: TRBV5-1; CDR3aa: ASSWGQGTQY
v_gene: TRBV20-1; CDR3aa: SARVNRVF
v_gene: TRBV28; CDR3aa: ASRPRQSTIY
v_gene: TRBV10-1; CDR3aa: ASIRTNMTVYGYT
v_gene: TRBV2; CDR3aa: ASSPGQGMNTEAF
v_gene: TRBV11-2; CDR3aa: ASSRSADKNTEAF
v_gene: TRBV6-5; CDR3aa: ASTPPGGKAF
v_gene: TRBV13; CDR3aa: ASSIDRARSPLH
v_gene: TRBV6-4; CDR3aa: ASSLNNEQF
v_gene: TRBV5-4; CDR3aa: ASSSRPLAGSYNEQF
v_gene: TRBV19; CDR3aa: ASSIGTVDQPQH
v_gene: TRBV7-2; CDR3aa: ASSLRTSGTYEQY
v_gene: TRBV14; CDR3aa: ASSQGGSGANVLT